This TCR beta chain was captured by sequencing in a study of breast tumors, draining lymph nodes, adjacent tissues. Study-level findings and limits: Luminal-like breast cancer showed significantly greater tumor-nontumor repertoire similarity than basal-like breast cancer did.

TCRdb passed the multiplex PCR reads through MiXCR, listing each CDR3 protein once. The sample yields 85,000 to 130,000 distinct CDR3 sequences, around 21% seen once. This clonotype was picked up many times. Its specificity is unknown. The CDR3 runs to 14 residues. V was pared by 2 bases and J by 7 bases, with 11 bases between. CDR1 and CDR2 (germline): LNHDA, SQIVND (reference sequence). Breast cancer patients provided tissue from their axillary draining lymph nodes. The receptor's source is a female donor with breast cancer. Some clones in this sample may be carry-over from other donors' samples. Sequenced input: axillary lymph node tissue. The V gene is TRBV19, the J gene TRBJ1-4, with D tentatively TRBD1 (5 bases). The CDR3 nucleotides are TGTGCCAGTAGTATAAGGCAGGGATCTGAAAAACTGTTTTTT. Its translation is CASSIRQGSEKLFF.